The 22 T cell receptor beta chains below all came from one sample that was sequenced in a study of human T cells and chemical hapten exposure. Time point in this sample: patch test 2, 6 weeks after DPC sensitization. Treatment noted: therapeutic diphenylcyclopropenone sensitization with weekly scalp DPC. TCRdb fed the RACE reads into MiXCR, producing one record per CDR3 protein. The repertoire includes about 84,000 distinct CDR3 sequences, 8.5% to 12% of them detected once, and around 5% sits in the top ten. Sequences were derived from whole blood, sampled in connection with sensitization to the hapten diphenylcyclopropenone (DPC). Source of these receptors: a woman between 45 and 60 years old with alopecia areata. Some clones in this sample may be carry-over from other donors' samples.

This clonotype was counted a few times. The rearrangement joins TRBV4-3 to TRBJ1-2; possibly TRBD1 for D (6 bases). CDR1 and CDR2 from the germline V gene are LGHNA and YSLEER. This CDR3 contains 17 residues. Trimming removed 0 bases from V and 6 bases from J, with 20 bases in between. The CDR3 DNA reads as TGCGCCAGCAGCCAAGATGGGGCGAGCTGGGACACTGATGGCTACACCTTC. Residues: CASSQDGASWDTDGYTF.

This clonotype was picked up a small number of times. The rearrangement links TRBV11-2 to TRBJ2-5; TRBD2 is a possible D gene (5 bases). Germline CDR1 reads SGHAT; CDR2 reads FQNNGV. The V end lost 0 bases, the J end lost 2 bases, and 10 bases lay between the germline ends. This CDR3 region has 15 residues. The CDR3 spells CASSLDGSRQETQYF. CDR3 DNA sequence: TGTGCCAGCAGCTTAGATGGGAGTCGGCAAGAGACCCAGTACTTC.

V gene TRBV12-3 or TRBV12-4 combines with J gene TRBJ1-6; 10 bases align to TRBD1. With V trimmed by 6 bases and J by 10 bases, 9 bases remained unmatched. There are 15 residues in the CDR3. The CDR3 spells CASSSDRGYYSPLHF. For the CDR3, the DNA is TGTGCCAGCAGCTCGGACAGGGGGTATTACTCACCCCTCCACTTT.

The CDR3 DNA is TGTGCCAGCAGGCGGGGGATTAGCAATCAGCCCCAGCATTTT. It is translated as CASRRGISNQPQHF. This chain uses TRBV6-4 with TRBJ1-5, with D maybe TRBD1 (5 bases). V was pared by 6 bases and J by 0 bases, with 9 bases between. The CDR3 runs 14 residues. Germline CDR1 reads MRHNA; CDR2 reads SNTAGT.

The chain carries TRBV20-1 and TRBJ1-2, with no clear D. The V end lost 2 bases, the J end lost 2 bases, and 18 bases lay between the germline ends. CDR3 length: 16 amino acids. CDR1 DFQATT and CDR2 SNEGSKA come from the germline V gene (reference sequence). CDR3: CSARHPSPRTNYGYTF. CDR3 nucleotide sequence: TGCAGTGCTAGACACCCCTCCCCCAGAACCAACTATGGCTACACCTTC.

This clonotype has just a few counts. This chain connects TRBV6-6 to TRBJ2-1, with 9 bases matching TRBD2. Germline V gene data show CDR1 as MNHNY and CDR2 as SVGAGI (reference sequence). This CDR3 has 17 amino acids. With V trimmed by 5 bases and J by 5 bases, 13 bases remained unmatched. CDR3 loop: CASSRSLLREGHNEQFF. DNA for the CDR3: TGTGCCAGCAGTCGCTCCCTCCTGCGGGAGGGTCACAATGAGCAGTTCTTC.

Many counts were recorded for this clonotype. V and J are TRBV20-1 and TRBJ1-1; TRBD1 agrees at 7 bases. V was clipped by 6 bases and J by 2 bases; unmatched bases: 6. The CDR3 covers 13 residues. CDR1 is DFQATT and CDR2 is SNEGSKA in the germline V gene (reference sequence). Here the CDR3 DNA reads TGCAGTGCCCCGACAGGGTATAACACTGAAGCTTTCTTT. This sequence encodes CSAPTGYNTEAFF.

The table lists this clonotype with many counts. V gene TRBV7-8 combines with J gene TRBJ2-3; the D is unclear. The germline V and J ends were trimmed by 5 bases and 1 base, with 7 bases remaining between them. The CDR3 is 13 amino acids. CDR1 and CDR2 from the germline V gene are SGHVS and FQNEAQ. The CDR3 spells CASSPGRTDTQYF. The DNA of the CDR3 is TGTGCCAGCAGCCCTGGACGCACAGATACGCAGTATTTT.

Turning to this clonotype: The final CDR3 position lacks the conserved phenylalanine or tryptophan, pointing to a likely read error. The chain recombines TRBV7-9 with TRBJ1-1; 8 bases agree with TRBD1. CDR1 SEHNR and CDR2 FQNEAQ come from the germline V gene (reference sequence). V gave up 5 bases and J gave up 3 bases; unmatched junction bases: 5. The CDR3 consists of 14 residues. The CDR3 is CASSRTGFDTEAFS. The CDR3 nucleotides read TGTGCCAGCAGCCGGACAGGGTTTGACACTGAAGCTTTCTCT.

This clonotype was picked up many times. CDR3 coding DNA: TGTGCCAGCAGCCAAGATCTTGGTAGCGCGAGGGGTTCTAGCACAGATACGCAGTATTTT. Amino acid sequence: CASSQDLGSARGSSTDTQYF. The V and J genes are TRBV3-1 and TRBJ2-3, with D perhaps TRBD1 or TRBD2 (5 bases each). Germline lookup yields CDR1 LGHDT and CDR2 YNNKEL (reference sequence). The CDR3 has 20 residues. V was trimmed by 0 bases and J by 0 bases, leaving 22 bases between them.

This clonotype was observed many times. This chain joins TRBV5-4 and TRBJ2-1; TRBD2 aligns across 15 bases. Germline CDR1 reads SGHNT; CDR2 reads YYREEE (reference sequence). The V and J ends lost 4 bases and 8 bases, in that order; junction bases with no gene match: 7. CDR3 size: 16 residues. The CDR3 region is CASSTRTSGRAHEQFF. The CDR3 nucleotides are TGTGCCAGCAGCACCCGGACTAGCGGGAGGGCCCATGAGCAGTTCTTC.

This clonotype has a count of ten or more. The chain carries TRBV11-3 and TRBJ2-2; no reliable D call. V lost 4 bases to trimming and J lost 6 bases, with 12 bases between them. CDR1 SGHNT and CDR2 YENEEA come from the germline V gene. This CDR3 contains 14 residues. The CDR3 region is CASSSGNRAGELFF. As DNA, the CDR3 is TGTGCCAGCAGCTCCGGAAACCGTGCCGGGGAGCTGTTTTTT.

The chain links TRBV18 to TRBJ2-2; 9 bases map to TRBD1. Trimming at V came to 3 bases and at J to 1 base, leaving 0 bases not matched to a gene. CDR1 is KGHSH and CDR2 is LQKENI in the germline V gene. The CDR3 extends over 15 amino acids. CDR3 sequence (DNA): TGTGCCAGCTCACCGGGACAGGGGAACACCGGGGAGCTGTTTTTT. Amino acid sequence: CASSPGQGNTGELFF.

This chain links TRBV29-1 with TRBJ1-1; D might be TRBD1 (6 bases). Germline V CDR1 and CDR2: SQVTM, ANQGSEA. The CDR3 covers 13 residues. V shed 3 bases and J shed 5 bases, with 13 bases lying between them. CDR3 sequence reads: CSVESGARTEAFF. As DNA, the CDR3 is TGCAGCGTTGAGTCAGGGGCGCGGACTGAAGCTTTCTTT.

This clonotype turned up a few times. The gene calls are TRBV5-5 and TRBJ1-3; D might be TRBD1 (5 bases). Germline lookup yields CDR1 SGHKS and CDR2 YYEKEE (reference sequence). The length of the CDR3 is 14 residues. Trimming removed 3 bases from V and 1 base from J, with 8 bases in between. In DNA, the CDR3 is TGTGCCAGCAGCTCGACAGTGTCTGGAAACACCATATATTTT. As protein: CASSSTVSGNTIYF.

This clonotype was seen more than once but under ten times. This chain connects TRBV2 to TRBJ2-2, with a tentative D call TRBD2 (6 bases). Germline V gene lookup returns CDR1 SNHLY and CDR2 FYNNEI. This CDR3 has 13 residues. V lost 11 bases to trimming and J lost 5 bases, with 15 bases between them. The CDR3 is CAFKGGRTGELFF. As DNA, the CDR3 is TGTGCCTTTAAGGGAGGCCGGACCGGGGAGCTGTTTTTT.

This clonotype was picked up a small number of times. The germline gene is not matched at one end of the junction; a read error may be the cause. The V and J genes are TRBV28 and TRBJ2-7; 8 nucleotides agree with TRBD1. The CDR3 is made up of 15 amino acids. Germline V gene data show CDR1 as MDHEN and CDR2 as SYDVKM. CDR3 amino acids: CASSFSAGGASEEYF. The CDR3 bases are TGTGCCAGCAGTTTTAGTGCAGGGGGCGCGTCCGAGGAGTACTTC.

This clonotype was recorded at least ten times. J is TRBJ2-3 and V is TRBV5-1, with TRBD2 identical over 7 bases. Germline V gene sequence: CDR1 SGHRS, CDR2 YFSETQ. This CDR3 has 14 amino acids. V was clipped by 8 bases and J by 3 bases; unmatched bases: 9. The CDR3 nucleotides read TGCGCCAGTAGCCGGGAGCGGGGAACAGATACGCAGTATTTT. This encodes CASSRERGTDTQYF.

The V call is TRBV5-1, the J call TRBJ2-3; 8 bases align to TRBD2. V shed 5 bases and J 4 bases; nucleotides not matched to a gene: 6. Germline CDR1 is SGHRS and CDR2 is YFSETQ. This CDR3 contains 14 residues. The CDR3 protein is CASRRREAADTQYF. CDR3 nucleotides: TGCGCCAGCAGAAGGCGGGAGGCGGCAGATACGCAGTATTTT.

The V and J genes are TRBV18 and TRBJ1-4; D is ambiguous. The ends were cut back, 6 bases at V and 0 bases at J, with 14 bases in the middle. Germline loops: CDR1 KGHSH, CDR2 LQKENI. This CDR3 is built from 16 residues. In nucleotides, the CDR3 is TGTGCCAGCTCCCCTTCTAGAAGTACAACTAATGAAAAACTGTTTTTT. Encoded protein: CASSPSRSTTNEKLFF.

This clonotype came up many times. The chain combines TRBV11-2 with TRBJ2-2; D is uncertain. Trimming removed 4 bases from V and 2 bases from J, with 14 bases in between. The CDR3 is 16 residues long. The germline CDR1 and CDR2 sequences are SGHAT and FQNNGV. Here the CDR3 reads CASSYQTGFNTGELFF. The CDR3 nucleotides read TGTGCCAGCAGCTATCAGACCGGGTTCAACACCGGGGAGCTGTTTTTT.

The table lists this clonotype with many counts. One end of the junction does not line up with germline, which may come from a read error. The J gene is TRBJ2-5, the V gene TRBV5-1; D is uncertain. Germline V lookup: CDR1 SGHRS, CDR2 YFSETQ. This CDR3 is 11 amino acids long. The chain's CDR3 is CASSYQETQYF. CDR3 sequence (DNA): TGTGCCAGCAGTTATCAAGAGACCCAGTACTTC.